This TCR beta chain comes out of a study of cytomegalovirus exposure and HLA in healthy donors. Study-level information: The roughly 120 validation repertoires were reported in a later analysis to have been generated on the same platform as the approximately 700 first-cohort repertoires.

The germline CDR1 and CDR2 sequences are LNHNV and YYDKDF (reference sequence). The CDR3 consists of 13 residues. Trimming cost V 1 base and J 6 bases; bases outside gene matches: 3. The sample holds a few counts of this clone. This table comes from immunoSEQ multiplex PCR, and its TCRdb copy is limited to in-frame clones, with some not included. The sample consists of over 100,000 clones, roughly 95% of them appearing once. This clonotype was obtained from a young woman in good health and CMV-seronegative. The rearrangement uses TRBV15 and TRBJ2-7; 7 bases match TRBD2. The sequenced sample consisted of PBMCs. This chain's CDR3 is CATSRGGGGEQYF. DNA for the CDR3: TGTGCCACCAGCAGAGGTGGGGGGGGCGAGCAGTACTTC.